This TCR beta chain came from a study of blood T cell repertoires in COVID-19. As for the study in general: Acute-phase and convalescent COVID-19 samples originated in the United States, Italy and Spain. Sources were T cells, B-cell-depleted T cells, or PBMCs; the material itself was cDNA or gDNA.

In the original analysis: How many nucleated cells were present was estimated from reference gene primer amplification. Only in-frame clones appear in the TCRdb table, and some are missing; sequencing was by immunoSEQ multiplex PCR. From that table come the V and J calls and clone size; the DNA was used to work out D and trimming. The sample includes 150,000 or so clones, approximately 80% seen only once; the top ten take 10% to 15%. The receptor was derived from a man aged 55 to 69 with active or convalescent COVID-19. The source material was peripheral blood.

CDR3 sequence (DNA): TGTGCCAGTAGTAAATCGGGACAGGGGAGGACAGATACGCAGTATTTT. It is translated as CASSKSGQGRTDTQYF. The chain couples TRBV19 to TRBJ2-3; 10 bases align to TRBD1. CDR1 is LNHDA and CDR2 is SQIVND in the germline V gene (reference sequence). V lost 4 bases, J lost 3 bases, and 7 bases stayed unmatched. This CDR3 contains 16 residues.